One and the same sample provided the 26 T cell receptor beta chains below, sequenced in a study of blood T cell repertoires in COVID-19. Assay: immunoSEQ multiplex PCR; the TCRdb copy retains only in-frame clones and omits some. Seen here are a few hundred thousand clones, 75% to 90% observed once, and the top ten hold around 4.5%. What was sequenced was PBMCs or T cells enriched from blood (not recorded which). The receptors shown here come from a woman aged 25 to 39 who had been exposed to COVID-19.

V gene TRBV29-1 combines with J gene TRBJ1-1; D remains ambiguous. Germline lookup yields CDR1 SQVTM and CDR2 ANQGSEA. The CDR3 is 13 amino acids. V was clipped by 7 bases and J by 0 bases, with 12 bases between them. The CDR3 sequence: CSAEEQMNTEAFF. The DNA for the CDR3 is TGCAGCGCGGAGGAGCAGATGAACACTGAAGCTTTCTTT.

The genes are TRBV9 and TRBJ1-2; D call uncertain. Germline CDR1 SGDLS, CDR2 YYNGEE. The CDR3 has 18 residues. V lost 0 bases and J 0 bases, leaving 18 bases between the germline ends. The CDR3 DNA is TGTGCCAGCAGCGTAGACGTGGTGTTCGGGGTTTCTAACTATGGCTACACCTTC. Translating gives CASSVDVVFGVSNYGYTF. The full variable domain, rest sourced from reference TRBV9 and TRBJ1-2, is DSGVTQTPKHLITATGQRVTLRCSPRSGDLSVYWYQQSLDQGLQFLIQYYNGEERAKGNILERFSAQQFPDLHSELNLSSLELGDSALYFCASSVDVVFGVSNYGYTFGSGTRLTVV.

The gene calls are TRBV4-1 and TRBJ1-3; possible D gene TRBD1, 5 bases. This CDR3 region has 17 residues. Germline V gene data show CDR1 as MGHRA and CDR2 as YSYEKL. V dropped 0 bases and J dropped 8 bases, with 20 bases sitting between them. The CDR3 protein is CASSQEPRREWGHTIYF. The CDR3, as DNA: TGCGCCAGCAGCCAAGAGCCCCGGAGGGAATGGGGCCACACCATATATTTT.

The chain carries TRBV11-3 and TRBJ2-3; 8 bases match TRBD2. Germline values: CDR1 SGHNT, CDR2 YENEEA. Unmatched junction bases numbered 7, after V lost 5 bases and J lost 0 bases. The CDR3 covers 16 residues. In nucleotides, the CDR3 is TGTGCCAGCAGCAAGGGCGGGGGGCTTAGCACAGATACGCAGTATTTT. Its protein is CASSKGGGLSTDTQYF.

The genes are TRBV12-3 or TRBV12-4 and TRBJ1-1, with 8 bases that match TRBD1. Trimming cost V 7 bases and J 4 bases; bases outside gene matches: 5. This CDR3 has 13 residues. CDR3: CASTTTGGTEAFF. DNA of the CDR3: TGTGCCAGCACTACCACAGGGGGCACTGAAGCTTTCTTT.

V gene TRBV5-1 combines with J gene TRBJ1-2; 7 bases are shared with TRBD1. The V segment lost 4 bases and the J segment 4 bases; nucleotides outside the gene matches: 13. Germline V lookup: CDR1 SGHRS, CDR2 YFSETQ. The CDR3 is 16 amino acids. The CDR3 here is CASSNATGQRGYGYTF. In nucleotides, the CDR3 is TGCGCCAGCAGCAACGCGACGGGACAGAGGGGCTATGGCTACACCTTC.

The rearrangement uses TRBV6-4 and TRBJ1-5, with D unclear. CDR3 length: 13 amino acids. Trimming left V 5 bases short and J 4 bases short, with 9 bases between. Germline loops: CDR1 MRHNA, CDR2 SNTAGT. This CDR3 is CASSPNRNQPQHF. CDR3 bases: TGTGCCAGCAGTCCAAATAGAAATCAGCCCCAGCATTTT.

DNA for the CDR3: TGTGCCAGCAGTGAAGCGCGGAGGGTCGGAGGTGGAAACACCATATATTTT. Translated, it gives CASSEARRVGGGNTIYF. The chain carries TRBV2 and TRBJ1-3; no clear D. CDR1 and CDR2 (germline): SNHLY, FYNNEI. Trimming left V 0 bases short and J 3 bases short, with 15 bases between. The length of the CDR3 is 17 residues.

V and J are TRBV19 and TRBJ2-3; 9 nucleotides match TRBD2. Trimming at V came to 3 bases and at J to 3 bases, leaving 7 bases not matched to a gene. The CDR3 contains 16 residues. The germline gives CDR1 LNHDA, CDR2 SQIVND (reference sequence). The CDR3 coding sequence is TGTGCCAGTAGTATGATTAGCGGGGGATCTACAGATACGCAGTATTTT. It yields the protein CASSMISGGSTDTQYF. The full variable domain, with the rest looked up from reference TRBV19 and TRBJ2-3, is DGGITQSPKYLFRKEGQNVTLSCEQNLNHDAMYWYRQDPGQGLRLIYYSQIVNDFQKGDIAEGYSVSREKKESFPLTVTSAQKNPTAFYLCASSMISGGSTDTQYFGPGTRLTVL.

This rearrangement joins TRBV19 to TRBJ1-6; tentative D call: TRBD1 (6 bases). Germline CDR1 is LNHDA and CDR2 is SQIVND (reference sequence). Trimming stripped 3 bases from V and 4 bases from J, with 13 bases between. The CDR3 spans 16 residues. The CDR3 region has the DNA TGTGCCAGTAGTATCAAGGACAGCTTATATAATTCACCCCTCCACTTT. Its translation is CASSIKDSLYNSPLHF.

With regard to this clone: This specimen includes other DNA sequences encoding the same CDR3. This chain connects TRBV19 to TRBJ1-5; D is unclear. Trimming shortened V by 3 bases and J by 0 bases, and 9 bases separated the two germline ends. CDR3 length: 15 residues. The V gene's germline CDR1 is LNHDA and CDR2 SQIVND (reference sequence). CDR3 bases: TGTGCCAGTAGTATCGGCCAGGCTAGCAATCAGCCCCAGCATTTT. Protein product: CASSIGQASNQPQHF.

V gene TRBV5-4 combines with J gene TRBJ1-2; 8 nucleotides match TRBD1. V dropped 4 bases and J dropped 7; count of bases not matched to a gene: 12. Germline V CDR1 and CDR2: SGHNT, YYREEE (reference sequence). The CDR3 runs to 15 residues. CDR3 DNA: TGTGCCAGCAGCGCTCAAAACAGGGGGAGGGGTGGCTACACCTTC. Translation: CASSAQNRGRGGYTF.

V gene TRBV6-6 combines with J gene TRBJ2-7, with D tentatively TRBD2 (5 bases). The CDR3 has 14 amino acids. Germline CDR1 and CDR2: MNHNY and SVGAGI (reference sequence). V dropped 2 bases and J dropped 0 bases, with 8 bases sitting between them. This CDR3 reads CASSYTGNSYEQYF. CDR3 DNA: TGTGCCAGCAGTTACACCGGGAACTCCTACGAGCAGTACTTC.

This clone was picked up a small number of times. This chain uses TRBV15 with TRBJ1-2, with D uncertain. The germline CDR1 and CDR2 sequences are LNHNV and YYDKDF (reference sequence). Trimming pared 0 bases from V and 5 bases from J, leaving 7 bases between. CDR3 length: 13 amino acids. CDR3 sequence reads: CATSRDPGYGYTF. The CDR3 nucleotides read TGTGCCACCAGCAGAGATCCGGGTTATGGCTACACCTTC.

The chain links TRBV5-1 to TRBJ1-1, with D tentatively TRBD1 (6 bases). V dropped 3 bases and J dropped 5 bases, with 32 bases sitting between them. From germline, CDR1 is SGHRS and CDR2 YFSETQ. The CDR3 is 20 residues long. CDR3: CASSSDRAGARGVQKTEAFF. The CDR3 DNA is TGCGCCAGCAGCTCCGACCGTGCTGGGGCCAGGGGAGTTCAGAAGACTGAAGCTTTCTTT. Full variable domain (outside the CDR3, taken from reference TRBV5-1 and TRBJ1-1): KAGVTQTPRYLIKTRGQQVTLSCSPISGHRSVSWYQQTPGQGLQFLFEYFSETQRNKGNFPGRFSGRQFSNSRSEMNVSTLELGDSALYLCASSSDRAGARGVQKTEAFFGQGTRLTVV.

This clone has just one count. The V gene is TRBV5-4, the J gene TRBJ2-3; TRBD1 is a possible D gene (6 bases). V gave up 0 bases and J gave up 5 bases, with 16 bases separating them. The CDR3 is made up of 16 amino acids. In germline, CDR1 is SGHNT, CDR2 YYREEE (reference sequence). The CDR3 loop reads CASSLALQGWEDTQYF. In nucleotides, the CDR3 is TGTGCCAGCAGCTTGGCCCTACAGGGATGGGAAGATACGCAGTATTTT.

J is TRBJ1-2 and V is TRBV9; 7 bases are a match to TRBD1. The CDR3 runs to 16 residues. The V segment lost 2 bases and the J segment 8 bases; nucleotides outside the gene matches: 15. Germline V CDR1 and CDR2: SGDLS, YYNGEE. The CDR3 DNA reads TGTGCCAGCAGCGTGGGAAACAGGGGAAGGTCAGGAGGCTACACCTTC. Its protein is CASSVGNRGRSGGYTF.

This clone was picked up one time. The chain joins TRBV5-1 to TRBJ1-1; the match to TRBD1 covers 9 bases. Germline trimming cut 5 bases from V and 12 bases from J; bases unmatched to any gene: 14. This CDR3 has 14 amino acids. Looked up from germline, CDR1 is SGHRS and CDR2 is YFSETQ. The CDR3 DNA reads TGCGCCAGCAGACTGGCACCCTGGGACAGGGTAACTTTCTTT. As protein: CASRLAPWDRVTFF.

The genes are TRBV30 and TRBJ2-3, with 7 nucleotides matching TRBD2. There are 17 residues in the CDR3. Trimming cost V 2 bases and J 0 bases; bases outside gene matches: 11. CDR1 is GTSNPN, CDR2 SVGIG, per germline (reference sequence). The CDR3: CAWSPHPGGGSTDTQYF. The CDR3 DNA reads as TGTGCCTGGAGTCCCCATCCTGGGGGGGGTAGCACAGATACGCAGTATTTT.

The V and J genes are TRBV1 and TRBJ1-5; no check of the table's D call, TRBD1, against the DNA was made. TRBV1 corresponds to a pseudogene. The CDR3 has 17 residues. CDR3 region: CTSSQANPTGPNQPQHF. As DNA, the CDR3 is TGCACCAGCAGCCAAGCCAACCCGACAGGCCCCAATCAGCCCCAGCATTTT.

CDR3 bases: TGCGCCAGCAGCCACCAGGGGGCGCCCACAGATACGCAGTATTTT. Residues: CASSHQGAPTDTQYF. V and J are TRBV5-1 and TRBJ2-3, with 8 bases matching TRBD1. Germline V lookup: CDR1 SGHRS, CDR2 YFSETQ. Trimming removed 4 bases from V and 2 bases from J; junction bases left unmatched: 6. The CDR3 totals 15 residues.

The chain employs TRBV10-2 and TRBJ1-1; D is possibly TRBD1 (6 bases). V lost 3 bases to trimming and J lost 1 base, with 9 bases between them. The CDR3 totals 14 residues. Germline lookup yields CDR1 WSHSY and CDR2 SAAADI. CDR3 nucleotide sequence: TGCGCCAGCAGTGAACAGGGACAGAACACTGAAGCTTTCTTT. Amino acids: CASSEQGQNTEAFF.

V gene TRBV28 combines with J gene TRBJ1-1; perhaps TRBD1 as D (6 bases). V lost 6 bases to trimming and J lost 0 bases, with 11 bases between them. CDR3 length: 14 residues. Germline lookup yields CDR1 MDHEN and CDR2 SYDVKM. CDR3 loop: CASSGQIMNTEAFF. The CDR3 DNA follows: TGTGCCAGCAGCGGACAGATAATGAACACTGAAGCTTTCTTT.

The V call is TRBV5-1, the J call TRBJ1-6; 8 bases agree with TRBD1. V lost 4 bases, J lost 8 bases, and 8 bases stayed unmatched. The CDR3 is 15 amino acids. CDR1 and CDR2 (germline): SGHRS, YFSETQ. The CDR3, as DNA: TGCGCCAGCAGCCTCCAGGGGGCCGAAGATTCACCCCTCCACTTT. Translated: CASSLQGAEDSPLHF.

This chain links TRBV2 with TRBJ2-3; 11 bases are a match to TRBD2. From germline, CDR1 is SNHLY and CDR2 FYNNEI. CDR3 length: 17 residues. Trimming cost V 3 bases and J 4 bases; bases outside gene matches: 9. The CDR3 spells CASSDLMTSGAPDTQYF. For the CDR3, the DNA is TGTGCCAGCAGTGACCTGATGACTAGCGGGGCCCCAGATACGCAGTATTTT.

For the CDR3, the DNA is TGTGCCACCAGTGGAGCCAATGAGCAGTTCTTC. This codes for CATSGANEQFF. The chain joins TRBV24-1 to TRBJ2-1; D not certain. This CDR3 has 11 amino acids. Looked up from germline, CDR1 is KGHDR and CDR2 is SFDVKD. V was shortened by 5 bases and J by 6 bases, with 4 bases between the two germline ends.